The TCR beta chain under discussion was sequenced for a study of OX40 agonist ivuxolimab in advanced cancers. With respect to this clone: At one end the junction does not follow the germline gene, possibly because of a read error.

Measured with immunoSEQ multiplex PCR; TCRdb has only the in-frame clones, and not every one. The sample has roughly 100,000 clones, more than 85% seen once; the top ten hold 3% to 3.5%. This CDR3 spans 20 amino acids. CDR1 is SGHRS and CDR2 is YFSETQ in the germline V gene. The material was CD4+ or CD8+ T cells sorted from blood, obtained in a trial of the OX40 agonist ivuxolimab. This chain joins TRBV5-1 and TRBJ2-2; 11 positions match TRBD2. The sequence was obtained from an adult with an advanced solid tumor such as melanoma, head and neck, liver or kidney cancer. CDR3 sequence: CASSLAGLLAGGPKTGELFF. The DNA for the CDR3 is TGCGCCAGCAGCTTGGCCGGTCTATTAGCGGGAGGGCCGAAAACCGGGGAGCTGTTTTTT.